The entry that follows covers one T cell receptor (beta chain) sequence. Antigen unknown. cDNA serving as the sequencing template came from extracted, reverse transcribed RNA. This table comes from immunoSEQ multiplex PCR, and its TCRdb copy is limited to in-frame clones, with some not included. The repertoire has around 190,000 clones, approximately 53% of them found once; the top ten carry nearly 5%. This sample is part of a study of CD8+ T cells in alopecia areata. This CDR3 is 15 amino acids long. Between the trimmed V and J ends, which lost 2 bases and 4 bases, there was a span of 13 bases. CDR1 and CDR2 from the germline V gene are SGDLS and YYNGEE. Findings and caveats of the study: Greater clonality was observed in lesional scalp samples, especially alopecia totalis/universalis, versus normal scalp.

J is TRBJ2-4 and V is TRBV9; D perhaps matches TRBD2 (5 bases). The sample was CD8+ T cells sorted from blood. This clonotype was obtained from a human donor in good health. CDR3 loop: CASSVEGQPKNIQYF. CDR3 in DNA: TGTGCCAGCAGCGTTGAGGGTCAGCCTAAAAACATTCAGTACTTC.